The 2 T cell receptor beta chains given below trace back to one sample, sequenced in a study of T cells in Graves' hyperthyroidism and ophthalmopathy. There were TCR beta CDR3 regions amplified from RNA transcripts. HTBI primers were employed in a first-round RT-PCR of the TCR CDR3. One entry per CDR3 protein, called by TCRdb with MiXCR from the multiplex PCR reads. Here the sample spans 300,000 to 450,000 distinct CDR3 sequences, roughly 14% being singletons. Sequenced input: blood. The receptors were gathered from a woman aged 55 to 70 with Graves' hyperthyroidism.

About this clonotype itself: One end of the junction is discordant with germline, which a read error may explain. The chain employs TRBV12-3 or TRBV12-4 and TRBJ2-5; 8 bases agree with TRBD1. The CDR3 length is 16 residues. CDR3 protein: CVSRLGTGLHLETQYF. DNA for the CDR3: TGTGTCAGCAGACTCGGGACAGGCCTACACTTGGAGACCCAGTACTTC.

This clonotype has a count of ten or more. This rearrangement joins TRBV11-2 to TRBJ1-3; D gene ambiguous. The CDR3 is made up of 16 amino acids. Germline V CDR1 and CDR2: SGHAT, FQNNGV. The ends were cut back, 1 base at V and 0 bases at J, with 10 bases in the middle. CDR3 residues: CASSLVGVLSGNTIYF. As DNA, the CDR3 is TGTGCCAGCAGCTTAGTTGGAGTCCTCTCTGGAAACACCATATATTTT. Together with reference TRBV11-2 and TRBJ1-3, the CDR3 gives the full variable domain: EAGVAQSPRYKIIEKRQSVAFWCNPISGHATLYWYQQILGQGPKLLIQFQNNGVVDDSQLPKDRFSAERLKGVDSTLKIQPAKLEDSAVYLCASSLVGVLSGNTIYFGEGSWLTVV.